Presented here are 4 T cell receptor beta chains from one specimen sequenced in a study of blood T cell repertoires in COVID-19. Sequencing was performed with immunoSEQ multiplex PCR; in TCRdb, only in-frame clones are kept and a portion is missing. The sample holds roughly 340,000 clones, 88% seen once. The specimen sequenced was peripheral blood. The receptors stem from a woman aged 70-85 years with COVID-19, enrolled during active disease.

The chain carries TRBV9 and TRBJ2-1, with D unclear. Trimming cost V 0 bases and J 7 bases, with 8 bases left between them. The CDR3 is 13 residues long. Germline V gene data show CDR1 as SGDLS and CDR2 as YYNGEE. The CDR3, as DNA: TGTGCCAGCAGCGTAGGTATAGCTAATGAGCAGTTCTTC. Its protein product is CASSVGIANEQFF.

As for this clone: This CDR3 is also generated by other DNA sequences in the sample. The chain joins TRBV2 to TRBJ1-1; possibly TRBD1 for D (6 bases). This CDR3 region has 13 residues. Trimming removed 4 bases from V and 3 bases from J, with 9 bases in between. CDR1 and CDR2 (germline): SNHLY, FYNNEI. The DNA for the CDR3 is TGTGCCAGCAGTGGAACAGGGTACACTGAAGCTTTCTTT. Residues: CASSGTGYTEAFF.

This sequence joins TRBV5-5 and TRBJ1-5; D remains ambiguous. Trimming took off 0 bases at V and 6 bases at J, with 16 bases between the two ends. This CDR3 spans 16 amino acids. Per germline, CDR1 SGHKS and CDR2 YYEKEE (reference sequence). CDR3 residues: CASSLGYPQQLQPQHF. The CDR3 nucleotides read TGTGCCAGCAGCTTGGGGTACCCCCAACAGCTTCAGCCCCAGCATTTT.

The table lists this clone with a count of one. The rearrangement joins TRBV5-6 to TRBJ1-3; D not resolved. Trimming removed 7 bases at V and 2 bases at J, with 10 bases between. Germline V gene lookup returns CDR1 SGHDT and CDR2 YYEEEE. This CDR3 region has 13 residues. The CDR3 region is CASGEGTGNTIYF. The CDR3, as DNA: TGTGCCAGCGGAGAGGGCACTGGAAACACCATATATTTT. The full variable domain, completed using reference TRBV5-6 and TRBJ1-3, is DAGVTQSPTHLIKTRGQQVTLRCSPKSGHDTVSWYQQALGQGPQFIFQYYEEEERQRGNFPDRFSGHQFPNYSSELNVNALLLGDSALYLCASGEGTGNTIYFGEGSWLTVV.